A selection of T cell receptor beta chains follows, all from one sample in a study of T cell repertoires in cytomegalovirus infection. TCRdb analysed the reads with MiXCR anew, one entry per CDR3 protein. This table has roughly 230,000 distinct CDR3 sequences, over 20% appearing once. The sequenced sample was CD8+ T cells from PBMCs. The receptors shown here come from a human donor in good health (CMV status not recorded). Some clones in this sample may be carry-over from other donors' samples. Each CDR3 is given with its conserved first and last residue. Each record gives: J gene, V gene, CDR3 protein.

TRBJ2-4,TRBV12-3/TRBV12-4,CASSSPGRLAKNIQYF
TRBJ1-1,TRBV12-3/TRBV12-4,CASTDDPGAEAFF
TRBJ2-1,TRBV19,CASAGQNSYNEQFF
TRBJ2-7,TRBV12-3/TRBV12-4,CASSLGRALYEQYF
TRBJ2-7,TRBV25-1,CASSGVYEQYF
TRBJ2-7,TRBV7-9,CATKLWGGDEQYF
TRBJ2-1,TRBV7-6,CASSLGAEQFF
TRBJ2-1,TRBV6-6,CASSYGTGGFEQFF
TRBJ2-5,TRBV12-3/TRBV12-4,CATRESDSIGETQYF
TRBJ2-2,TRBV6-5,CASSYAGGTGELFF
TRBJ2-2,TRBV28,CASSFRVSAGELFF
TRBJ1-5,TRBV5-6,CASSFGQDLSNQPQHF
TRBJ1-2,TRBV12-3/TRBV12-4,CASSPTGSYGYTF
TRBJ2-1,TRBV7-8,CASSFWDLDRSNEQFF
TRBJ1-2,TRBV29-1,CSVEASNYGYTF
TRBJ1-5,TRBV7-9,CASSLHPGQPQHF
TRBJ1-5,TRBV7-8,CASSTGPNQPQHF
TRBJ1-5,TRBV20-1,CSARDWGESLNQPQHF
TRBJ2-5,TRBV10-3,CAISEFGLAGAKTQYF
TRBJ2-2,TRBV10-3,CAISDGASLGPGELFF
TRBJ2-3,TRBV12-3/TRBV12-4,CASSTTAGGPTDTQYF
TRBJ2-5,TRBV7-4,CASSSSGVAETQYF
TRBJ2-3,TRBV2,CASSAPFWTSGGADTQYF
TRBJ2-1,TRBV7-9,CASSLTPSYNEQFF
TRBJ1-6,TRBV28,CASNGANSPLHF
TRBJ2-1,TRBV11-2,CASSFSGTSGVYNEQFF
TRBJ2-3,TRBV11-2,CASDFLNTDTQYF
TRBJ2-5,TRBV29-1,CSVEARTGGRETQYF
TRBJ2-1,TRBV12-3/TRBV12-4,CASSFNLGNNEQFF
TRBJ2-5,TRBV6-8,CAGSYSAFQETQYF
TRBJ2-7,TRBV18,CASSPGQVDSYEQYF
TRBJ2-7,TRBV7-9,CASSWAEGYLVYEQYF
TRBJ1-5,TRBV5-6,CASSIQFSNQPQHF
TRBJ2-2,TRBV7-9,CASSLSDRVAAGELFF
TRBJ2-1,TRBV6-2/TRBV6-3,CASSAGRGGSYNEQFF
TRBJ2-5,TRBV7-6,CASALYRGGRETQYF
TRBJ2-5,TRBV23-1,CASSSGVQKETQYF
TRBJ1-5,TRBV28,CASSLRPGGLSPQHF
TRBJ1-2,TRBV14,CASSHRDSWRYTF
TRBJ2-1,TRBV3-1,CASSLVSASYNEQFF
TRBJ1-4,TRBV19,CASLEPGWEKLFF
TRBJ1-1,TRBV7-8,CASSPVGEGVNTEAFF
TRBJ2-7,TRBV7-9,CASSVQGSYEQYF